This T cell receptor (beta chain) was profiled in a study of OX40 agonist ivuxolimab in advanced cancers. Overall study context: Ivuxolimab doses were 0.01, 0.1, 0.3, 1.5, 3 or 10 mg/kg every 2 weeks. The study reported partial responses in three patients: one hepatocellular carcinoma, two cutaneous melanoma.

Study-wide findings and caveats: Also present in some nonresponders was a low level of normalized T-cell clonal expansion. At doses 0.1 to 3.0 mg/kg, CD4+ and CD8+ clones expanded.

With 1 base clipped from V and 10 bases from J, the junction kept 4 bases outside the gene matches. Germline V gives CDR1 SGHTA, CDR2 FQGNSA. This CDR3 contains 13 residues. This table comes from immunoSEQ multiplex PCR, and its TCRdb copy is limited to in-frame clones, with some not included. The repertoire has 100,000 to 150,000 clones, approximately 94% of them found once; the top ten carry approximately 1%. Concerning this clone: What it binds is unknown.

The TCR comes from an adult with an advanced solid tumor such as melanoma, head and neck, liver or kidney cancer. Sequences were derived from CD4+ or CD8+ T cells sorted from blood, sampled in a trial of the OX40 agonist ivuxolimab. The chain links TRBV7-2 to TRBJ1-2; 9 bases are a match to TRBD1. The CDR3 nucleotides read TGTGCCAGCAGCTTAGACAGGGGGCAATTCTACACCTTC. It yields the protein CASSLDRGQFYTF.